Shown below are 8 T cell receptor beta chains from a single sample sequenced in a study of cytomegalovirus exposure and HLA in healthy donors. Use of 60 Vbeta and 13 Jbeta primers characterized the PCR. Assay used: immunoSEQ multiplex PCR; TCRdb lists only in-frame clones, some missing. The table records some 150,000 clones, over 65% of them present only once. Sequencing was done on a sample of PBMCs. The receptors stem from a man in his late teens or twenties in good health and CMV-seropositive.

This clone was observed a few times. V gene TRBV7-6 combines with J gene TRBJ2-7; a possible D gene is TRBD1 (5 bases). This CDR3 has 12 amino acids. The ends were cut back, 5 bases at V and 3 bases at J, with 8 bases in the middle. Germline CDR1 reads SGHVS; CDR2 reads FNYEAQ. The CDR3, as DNA: TGTGCCAGCAGCCATGACAGCTACGAGCAGTACTTC. Protein sequence: CASSHDSYEQYF.

This clone has a handful of counts. This chain joins TRBV18 and TRBJ1-1; 8 nucleotides match TRBD1. Germline CDR1 reads KGHSH; CDR2 reads LQKENI. CDR3 length: 13 residues. V lost 8 bases and J lost 5; bases outside the gene matches: 7. CDR3 protein: CASTGDRRTEAFF. The CDR3 nucleotides read TGTGCCAGCACTGGGGACAGGAGAACTGAAGCTTTCTTT.

V usage is TRBV7-6 and J usage is TRBJ2-3, with 7 positions matching TRBD1. The CDR3 runs to 15 residues. Looked up from germline, CDR1 is SGHVS and CDR2 is FNYEAQ. V trimming: 5 bases; J trimming: 3 bases; junction bases outside the gene matches: 8. The CDR3 protein is CASSTDRAATDTQYF. DNA of the CDR3: TGTGCCAGCAGCACCGACAGGGCGGCAACAGATACGCAGTATTTT.

The V and J genes are TRBV5-8 and TRBJ1-5; D perhaps matches TRBD1 (5 bases). Germline V lookup: CDR1 SGHTS, CDR2 YDEGEE. The CDR3 sequence is 14 residues long. V was pared by 5 bases and J by 1 base, with 10 bases between. The CDR3 loop is CASRYRGSNQPQHF. CDR3 sequence (DNA): TGTGCCAGCAGATACCGGGGGAGCAATCAGCCCCAGCATTTT.

The chain carries TRBV19 and TRBJ1-1; possibly TRBD1 for D (5 bases). CDR1 and CDR2 (germline): LNHDA, SQIVND (reference sequence). V lost 9 bases and J 6 bases, leaving 23 bases between the germline ends. The CDR3 is made up of 15 amino acids. This CDR3 reads CASHDSPPSVAEAFF. Written as DNA, the CDR3 is TGTGCCAGCCACGACAGTCCACCCTCAGTCGCTGAAGCTTTCTTT. Looking up the rest from reference TRBV19 and TRBJ1-1 gives the full variable domain: DGGITQSPKYLFRKEGQNVTLSCEQNLNHDAMYWYRQDPGQGLRLIYYSQIVNDFQKGDIAEGYSVSREKKESFPLTVTSAQKNPTAFYLCASHDSPPSVAEAFFGQGTRLTVV.

The chain carries TRBV21-1 and TRBJ2-3; the D call in the table, TRBD1, was not verified against the DNA. TRBV21-1 is marked as a pseudogene. CDR3 length: 17 amino acids. This CDR3 is CASSKGVAVSSTDTQYF. In DNA, the CDR3 is TGTGCCAGCAGCAAAGGTGTGGCAGTTTCTAGCACAGATACGCAGTATTTT.

This clone was seen a handful of times. The chain has TRBV28 and TRBJ2-3, with no clear D. V lost 6 bases and J lost 6, with 10 bases in between. Per the germline V gene, CDR1 is MDHEN and CDR2 is SYDVKM. There are 12 residues in the CDR3. The CDR3 spells CASSPGWDTQYF. The CDR3, as DNA: TGTGCCAGCAGCCCCGGTTGGGATACGCAGTATTTT.

The gene calls are TRBV12-2 and TRBJ2-7; the table assigns TRBD2, which was not confirmed against the DNA. TRBV12-2 is described as a pseudogene. The CDR3 consists of 14 residues. This chain's CDR3 is CASRFSGPPYEQYF. CDR3 DNA sequence: TGTGCAAGTCGCTTTAGCGGGCCACCCTACGAGCAGTACTTC.